This record looks at one T cell receptor (beta chain) sequence and its context. The data are from a study of blood T cell repertoires in COVID-19. Looking at the study overall: PBMCs, B-cell-depleted T cells, or T cells were the source of the cDNA or gDNA that made up the material.

Authors' analysis steps: Amplification of reference gene primers provided the estimated nucleated cell counts. Using immunoSEQ multiplex PCR, the repertoire was profiled, and TCRdb retains in-frame clones only, with some absent. V, J and clone size are taken as reported in that table, and D and trimming were inferred from the DNA itself. The top ten clones hold approximately 5% of a sample with 76,000 or so clones, around 91% of them seen once. Germline CDR1 MNHEY, CDR2 SVGAGI. CDR3 length: 16 residues. V was clipped by 0 bases and J by 1 base, with 12 bases between them. This clonotype was sampled from a human donor in a cohort sampled during active COVID-19. The chain carries TRBV6-5 and TRBJ2-5; D is perhaps TRBD1 (6 bases). The sequenced sample consisted of peripheral blood. CDR3 nucleotide sequence: TGTGCCAGCAGTTACTCTTCGGGACACGGCCAAGAGACCCAGTACTTC. As protein: CASSYSSGHGQETQYF.